These 3 T cell receptor beta chains were sequenced from one sample in a study of lymphopenia after photon versus proton radiotherapy. Using immunoSEQ multiplex PCR, the repertoire was profiled, and TCRdb retains in-frame clones only, with some absent. There are roughly 76,000 clones in the sample; 85% to 95% occur only once, and over 2% lies in the top ten. This specimen was peripheral blood, taken from a patient treated with photon-based radiotherapy. All receptors come from a woman in her thirties or forties with cholangiocarcinoma.

The rearrangement links TRBV4-1 to TRBJ1-5; 7 positions match TRBD1. Germline V gene data show CDR1 as MGHRA and CDR2 as YSYEKL. With 3 bases clipped from V and 5 bases from J, the junction kept 7 bases outside the gene matches. This CDR3 contains 15 residues. The CDR3 sequence is CASSHPDRDDQPQHF. The CDR3 DNA sequence: TGCGCCAGCAGCCACCCCGACAGGGACGATCAGCCCCAGCATTTT.

This chain joins TRBV7-3 and TRBJ2-1; D perhaps matches TRBD2 (7 bases). Per the germline V gene, CDR1 is SGHTA and CDR2 is FQGTGA. This CDR3 contains 19 residues. Deletions cut 5 bases from V and 0 bases from J, with 23 bases between. This CDR3 is CASSLKGGVASGSYNEQFF. CDR3 nucleotide sequence: TGTGCCAGCAGCCTAAAAGGGGGGGTAGCCAGCGGCTCCTACAATGAGCAGTTCTTC.

CDR3 loop: CASRTGEDQPQHF. As DNA, the CDR3 is TGTGCCAGCCGGACAGGGGAGGATCAGCCCCAGCATTTT. The chain couples TRBV2 to TRBJ1-5; TRBD1 agrees at 9 bases. Germline assignment: CDR1 SNHLY and CDR2 FYNNEI. The CDR3 sequence is 13 residues long. J gave up 5 bases and V 8 bases, and 4 bases lay outside the gene matches.